What follows is one TCR beta chain and its context. There is no known antigen for this receptor. No quality values exist for individual bases; no much larger clone is one base distant. This entry comes from a study of blood T cell repertoires in COVID-19 (dated by TCRdb to the early 2020s). As for the study more broadly: Samples covering the acute and convalescent phases of COVID-19 were provided by collaborators in the United States, Italy and Spain. The prospective study material was composed of cDNA or gDNA derived from T cells, B-cell-depleted T cells, or PBMCs. Where HLA class I and class II types were available, the types were taken from metadata supplied by the sample provider, not from assay-based typing. Nearly every sample came with metadata listing a de-identified subject ID, COVID-19 status, age in years and sex. The dataset comprised deeply sampled blood TCRbeta repertoires from subjects exposed to, actively infected with, or recovered from COVID-19. The repertoires were made available in a free public database intended to serve as a resource for research on the immune response to SARS-CoV-2. The samples were drawn from two sources: the first 160 participants of the ongoing ImmuneRACE study, and 1,254 subjects contributed by 6 global collaborators.

The immunoSEQ Assay, a bias-controlled multiplex PCR, was used to amplify TCRbeta CDR3 regions from genomic DNA. In the source study's methods: Within the assay, amplification of reference gene primers was used to estimate how many nucleated cells each sample contained. Sequence reads were collapsed and filtered to measure the absolute abundance of every unique TCRbeta CDR3 rearrangement. For each sample, productive Simpson clonality was calculated by taking the square root of Simpson's diversity index across productive rearrangements. TCRdb took this table from immuneACCESS and kept in-frame rearrangements with V and J called. Such tables lack part of the clones; where checked against another copy, unresolved V genes explain under half of the gap, and the rest is unexplained. The V and J calls and the clone size are those of that table, but D and trimming were determined from the DNA. This sample is represented by about 160,000 clones; around 84% of them were singletons. The ten largest make up around 5% of the sample.

In Seattle, one collaborating source enrolled patients while the infection was active and tracked those patients longitudinally over the course of disease. Each collaborating institution followed its own protocols to collect whole blood in K2EDTA tubes. For TCRbeta analysis, collaborators shipped samples in one of three forms: frozen whole blood, isolated PBMCs, or DNA extracted from either of those sample types. Paper-wide results and their limitations: Clinical and demographic metadata were provided uncurated, with the amount varying by source and participant.

Counted from cysteine to phenylalanine, this CDR3 has 15 amino acids. Only the CDR3 part of the read is kept: 45 bases, read in frame from the first base. CDR1 is given as SGHDT and CDR2 as YYEEEE, both from the germline V gene. Compared with germline, V lacks 5 bases and J lacks 2 bases; bases without a gene match: 7. This TCR was sampled from a woman between 50 and 59 years old with COVID-19, enrolled during active disease. The rearrangement joined TRBV5-6 to TRBJ2-1; TRBD1 agrees with 7 junctional bases. The sample was peripheral blood. This receptor carries the CDR3 CASSSRDRPYNEQFF. The nucleotide sequence is TGTGCCAGCAGTTCTCGGGACAGACCCTACAATGAGCAGTTCTTC.